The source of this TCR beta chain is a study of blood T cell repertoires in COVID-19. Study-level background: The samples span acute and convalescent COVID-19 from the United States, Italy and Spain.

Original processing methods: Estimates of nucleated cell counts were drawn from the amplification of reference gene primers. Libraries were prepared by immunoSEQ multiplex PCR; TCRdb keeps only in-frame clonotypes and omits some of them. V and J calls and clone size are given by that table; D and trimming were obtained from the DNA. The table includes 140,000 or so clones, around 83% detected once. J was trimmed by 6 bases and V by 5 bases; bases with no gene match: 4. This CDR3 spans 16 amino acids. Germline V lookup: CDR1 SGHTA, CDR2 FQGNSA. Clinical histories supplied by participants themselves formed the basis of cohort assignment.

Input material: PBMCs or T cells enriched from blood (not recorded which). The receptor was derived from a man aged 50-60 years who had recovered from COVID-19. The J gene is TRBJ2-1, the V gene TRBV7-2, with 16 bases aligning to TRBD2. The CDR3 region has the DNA TGTGCCAGCAGCCCGGGGACTAGCGGGGGGGCCAATGAGCAGTTCTTC. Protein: CASSPGTSGGANEQFF.